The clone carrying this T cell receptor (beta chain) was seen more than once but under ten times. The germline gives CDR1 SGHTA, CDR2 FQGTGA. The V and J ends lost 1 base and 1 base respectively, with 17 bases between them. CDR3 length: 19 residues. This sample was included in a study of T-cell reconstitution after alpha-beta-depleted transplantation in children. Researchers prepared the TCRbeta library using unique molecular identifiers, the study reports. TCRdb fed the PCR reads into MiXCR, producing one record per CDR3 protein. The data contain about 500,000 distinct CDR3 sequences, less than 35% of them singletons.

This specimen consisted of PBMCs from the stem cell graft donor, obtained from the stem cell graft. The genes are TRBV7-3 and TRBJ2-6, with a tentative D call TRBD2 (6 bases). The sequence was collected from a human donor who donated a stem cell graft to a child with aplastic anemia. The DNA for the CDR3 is TGTGCCAGCAGCTTAAAGGCGGGAAACCCGAGATCTGGGGCCAACGTCCTGACTTTC. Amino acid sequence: CASSLKAGNPRSGANVLTF. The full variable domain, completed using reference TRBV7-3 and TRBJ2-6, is GAGVSQTPSNKVTEKGKYVELRCDPISGHTALYWYRQSLGQGPEFLIYFQGTGAADDSGLPNDRFFAVRPEGSVSTLKIQRTERGDSAVYLCASSLKAGNPRSGANVLTFGAGSRLTVL.